The 24 T cell receptor beta chains presented below share a single source sample, sequenced in a study of T-cell memory formation after mild COVID-19. TCRdb itself ran the 5' RACE reads through MiXCR, one entry per CDR3 protein. The data contain roughly 400,000 distinct CDR3 sequences, about a sixth of them singletons. What was sequenced was PBMCs or a T cell subset sorted from them (not recorded which). Source of these receptors: a young man who had mild COVID-19 (a few samples of this study predate the infection). Cell type and time point are not known.

The chain is built from TRBV15 and TRBJ2-1; TRBD2 matches 9 bases. V lost 1 base, J lost 4 bases, and 8 bases stayed unmatched. The CDR3 spans 17 residues. Germline V CDR1 and CDR2: LNHNV, YYDKDF (reference sequence). In DNA, the CDR3 is TGTGCCACCAGCAGAGGTGCGGCGGGGGGGCAGTACAATGAGCAGTTCTTC. Protein: CATSRGAAGGQYNEQFF.

This clonotype has a handful of counts. V is TRBV29-1 and J is TRBJ2-5; a possible D gene is TRBD1 (6 bases). V lost 0 bases and J lost 5, with 19 bases in between. Germline V gives CDR1 SQVTM, CDR2 ANQGSEA. CDR3 size: 16 residues. CDR3 in DNA: TGCAGCGTTGAAGACCTAGGCACACAGGGTAGCGAGACCCAGTACTTC. Residues: CSVEDLGTQGSETQYF.

This clonotype was seen a handful of times. The CDR3 reads CASSSWDRGQAGELFF. The CDR3 nucleotides are TGTGCCAGCAGTTCATGGGACAGGGGGCAGGCCGGGGAGCTGTTTTTT. The chain links TRBV12-3 or TRBV12-4 to TRBJ2-2; 12 bases map to TRBD1. Trimming took 4 bases from V and 6 from J; bases not matched to a gene: 6. This CDR3 region has 16 residues.

This clonotype has a handful of counts. The rearrangement links TRBV20-1 to TRBJ2-3; 8 bases fit TRBD2. J gave up 5 bases and V 5 bases, and 3 bases lay outside the gene matches. This CDR3 is 12 amino acids long. Germline loops: CDR1 DFQATT, CDR2 SNEGSKA (reference sequence). The CDR3 coding sequence is TGCAGTGCTCTTCGGGGGGGAGATACGCAGTATTTT. This codes for CSALRGGDTQYF.

The rearrangement links TRBV11-2 to TRBJ2-5, with 8 bases matching TRBD1. The CDR3 consists of 14 residues. Germline CDR1 is SGHAT and CDR2 is FQNNGV. Trimming at V came to 3 bases and at J to 5 bases, leaving 5 bases not matched to a gene. CDR3 region: CASSFQTGVETQYF. CDR3 nucleotide sequence: TGTGCCAGCAGCTTTCAGACAGGGGTGGAGACCCAGTACTTC.

This clonotype showed up just a few times. V is TRBV21-1 and J is TRBJ2-7; the D call of TRBD2 is as the table states it, not checked on the DNA. TRBV21-1 is marked as a pseudogene. The CDR3 length is 15 residues. The CDR3 DNA follows: TGTGCCAGCAGACCCGGGACTAGCGGACCATACGAGCAGTACGTC. Protein sequence: CASRPGTSGPYEQYV.

V usage is TRBV4-3 and J usage is TRBJ1-3; D unresolved. V lost 1 base and J lost 9, with 16 bases in between. There are 15 residues in the CDR3. CDR1 and CDR2 (germline): LGHNA, YSLEER. Here the CDR3 DNA reads TGCGCCAGCAGCCAAGTTAGGGCAGCCCAGACCACCATATATTTT. Translation: CASSQVRAAQTTIYF.

V is TRBV6-5 and J is TRBJ2-1; 12 nucleotides match TRBD2. Germline CDR1 MNHEY, CDR2 SVGAGI. The CDR3 contains 17 residues. The junction had 12 bases not matched to a gene; V was cut back by 5 bases and J by 7 bases. CDR3 bases: TGTGCCAGCAGTCCTACTAGCGGGGGGCCCGTAAGAAATGAGCAGTTCTTC. This sequence encodes CASSPTSGGPVRNEQFF.

This clonotype occurred a few times. The chain carries TRBV7-2 and TRBJ1-5; D not certain. This CDR3 is 13 amino acids long. Germline V gives CDR1 SGHTA, CDR2 FQGNSA. Trimming left V 2 bases short and J 5 bases short, with 7 bases between. The CDR3 is CASSLSVDQPQHF. CDR3 DNA: TGTGCCAGCAGCTTAAGTGTAGATCAGCCCCAGCATTTT.

This chain uses TRBV5-1 with TRBJ1-5; maybe TRBD1 (5 bases). The V gene lost 4 bases and the J gene lost 5 bases, with 16 bases spanning the gap. Germline CDR1 reads SGHRS; CDR2 reads YFSETQ. The CDR3 has 15 amino acids. The CDR3 protein is CASSRDPSEDQPQHF. Here the CDR3 DNA reads TGCGCCAGCAGCCGGGACCCTTCAGAGGATCAGCCCCAGCATTTT.

This sequence joins TRBV6-2 or TRBV6-3 and TRBJ2-2; 7 nucleotides match TRBD2. Trimming at V came to 2 bases and at J to 3 bases, leaving 9 bases not matched to a gene. The CDR3 sequence is 17 residues long. CDR1 and CDR2 from the germline V gene are MNHEY and SVGEGT. CDR3 amino acids: CASSYSGAAPDTGELFF. CDR3 nucleotide sequence: TGTGCCAGCAGTTACAGCGGGGCGGCCCCCGACACCGGGGAGCTGTTTTTT.

This clonotype was counted between two and nine times. This chain uses TRBV18 with TRBJ1-1; D call uncertain. Germline values: CDR1 KGHSH, CDR2 LQKENI. V lost 2 bases and J lost 2, with 3 bases in between. The CDR3 totals 12 residues. CDR3 nucleotides: TGTGCCAGCTCACCAGCTAACACTGAAGCTTTCTTT. The encoded protein is CASSPANTEAFF.

This clonotype has just a few counts. DNA for the CDR3: TGTGCCAGCAATACAGGGGGGAACGAGCAGTACGTC. It translates to CASNTGGNEQYV. The chain combines TRBV6-5 with TRBJ2-7; 8 bases are shared with TRBD1. The CDR3 is made up of 12 amino acids. Germline V gene lookup returns CDR1 MNHEY and CDR2 SVGAGI. Germline trimming cut 7 bases from V and 5 bases from J; bases unmatched to any gene: 4.

The chain recombines TRBV10-3 with TRBJ2-4; D tentatively reads TRBD1 or TRBD2 (5 bases each). Trimming shortened V by 3 bases and J by 10 bases, and 16 bases separated the two germline ends. The CDR3 has 14 amino acids. CDR1 and CDR2 (germline): ENHRY, SYGVKD. CDR3 DNA sequence: TGTGCCATCAGTGAACCGGGACCAGCCCCTATTCAGTACTTC. Amino acid sequence: CAISEPGPAPIQYF.

This chain connects TRBV29-1 to TRBJ1-1; 7 nucleotides agree with TRBD1. There are 15 residues in the CDR3. CDR1 and CDR2 (germline): SQVTM, ANQGSEA. V lost 3 bases and J lost 7; bases outside the gene matches: 14. The CDR3 sequence: CSVDPNRGRGGEAFF. The CDR3 nucleotides are TGCAGCGTTGACCCCAACAGGGGCCGAGGCGGTGAAGCTTTCTTT.

The V call is TRBV7-2, the J call TRBJ1-4, with 8 bases identical to TRBD1. The CDR3 is 15 residues long. V dropped 2 bases and J dropped 2; count of bases not matched to a gene: 1. The V gene's germline CDR1 is SGHTA and CDR2 FQGNSA. CDR3 in DNA: TGTGCCAGCAGCTTATACAGGGGGACTAATGAAAAACTGTTTTTT. Translation: CASSLYRGTNEKLFF.

The J gene is TRBJ1-5, the V gene TRBV4-1, with D possibly matching TRBD1 (6 bases). The CDR3 totals 17 residues. Germline CDR1 reads MGHRA; CDR2 reads YSYEKL. Trimming pared 3 bases from V and 0 bases from J, leaving 15 bases between. The chain's CDR3 is CASSHRGGQNSNQPQHF. The CDR3, as DNA: TGCGCCAGCAGCCATCGGGGGGGACAAAATAGCAATCAGCCCCAGCATTTT.

This clonotype occurred a few times. V and J are TRBV6-2 or TRBV6-3 and TRBJ1-2; perhaps TRBD1 as D (6 bases). Trimming took off 7 bases at V and 4 bases at J, with 13 bases between the two ends. Germline assignment: CDR1 MNHEY and CDR2 SVGEGT. This CDR3 region has 13 residues. The CDR3 loop reads CASTSGTPYGYTF. The DNA of the CDR3 is TGTGCCAGCACTTCAGGGACACCCTATGGCTACACCTTC.

This clonotype was counted only a few times. The rearrangement joins TRBV9 to TRBJ1-2; D remains ambiguous. This CDR3 is built from 15 residues. CDR1 SGDLS and CDR2 YYNGEE come from the germline V gene. The V end was cut by 0 bases, the J end by 8 bases, with 17 bases between. Here the CDR3 DNA reads TGTGCCAGCAGCGTAGCTACCGCAGGACCCGGCGGCTACACCTTC. Translating gives CASSVATAGPGGYTF.

This clonotype was recorded a few times. The chain uses TRBV6-4 and TRBJ2-1; D remains ambiguous. Germline CDR1 reads MRHNA; CDR2 reads SNTAGT. CDR3 size: 13 residues. With 8 bases removed from V and 10 bases from J, the gap between germline ends came to 18 bases. CDR3 DNA: TGTGCCAGCCAGAGGAATAGTTGGCAAGAGCAGTTCTTC. This encodes CASQRNSWQEQFF.

This clonotype was counted only a few times. The V gene is TRBV24-1, the J gene TRBJ2-5; 12 bases agree with TRBD1. CDR1 and CDR2 (germline): KGHDR, SFDVKD. This CDR3 has 16 residues. V was clipped by 2 bases and J by 3 bases; unmatched bases: 3. CDR3 nucleotides: TGTGCCACCAGTGATTCCGGGACAGGGGGCGAAGAGACCCAGTACTTC. Protein product: CATSDSGTGGEETQYF.

This clonotype has a handful of counts. The chain combines TRBV20-1 with TRBJ2-3, with D possibly being TRBD1 or TRBD2 (5 bases each). Deletions cut 7 bases from V and 9 bases from J, with 14 bases between. The CDR3 runs 11 residues. Germline CDR1 and CDR2: DFQATT and SNEGSKA (reference sequence). CDR3 sequence: CSGAIRDTQYF. CDR3 in DNA: TGCAGTGGAGCGATCAGGGACACGCAGTATTTT.

This clonotype was picked up many times. J is TRBJ1-2 and V is TRBV7-9; 7 bases match TRBD1. The CDR3 spans 17 residues. CDR1 and CDR2 (germline): SEHNR, FQNEAQ (reference sequence). Trimming took 1 base from V and 2 from J; bases not matched to a gene: 10. The CDR3 region is CASSLGRLRDSNYGYTF. The CDR3 bases are TGTGCCAGCAGCTTAGGGCGGCTTAGGGACAGCAACTATGGCTACACCTTC.

This clonotype was seen more than once but under ten times. The rearrangement uses TRBV28 and TRBJ2-4, with a tentative D call TRBD2 (6 bases). This CDR3 comprises 14 residues. Deletions cut 11 bases from V and 5 bases from J, with 19 bases between. CDR1 is MDHEN and CDR2 is SYDVKM in the germline V gene. The CDR3 sequence: CASEGRPGENIQYF. Here the CDR3 DNA reads TGTGCCTCGGAGGGGCGGCCGGGGGAAAACATTCAGTACTTC. The full variable domain, completed using reference TRBV28 and TRBJ2-4, is DVKVTQSSRYLVKRTGEKVFLECVQDMDHENMFWYRQDPGLGLRLIYFSYDVKMKEKGDIPEGYSVSREKKERFSLILESASTNQTSMYLCASEGRPGENIQYFGAGTRLSVL.